The clone carrying this T cell receptor (beta chain) was seen a handful of times. Its antigen is not identified. The CDR3 spans 16 residues. V shed 5 bases, J shed 6 bases, and the junction held 12 bases outside the gene matches. One entry per CDR3 protein results from TCRdb running MiXCR on the 5' RACE reads. Of under 250,000 distinct CDR3 sequences in the sample, 6% to 9% were seen once. This record comes from a study of identical twins. Study-wide points: The conclusions drew on cross-sectional statistical analysis instead of tracking the same donors. Beta out-of-frame sequences displayed a weaker excess of sharing between twins.

Separately, the same data were catalogued under a study of yellow fever vaccine responses in identical twins.

Sequences were obtained from memory (CD45RO+) T cells sorted from blood. This sequence joins TRBV12-3 or TRBV12-4 and TRBJ2-1; 8 bases match TRBD1. The origin of this receptor is a young woman in good health. CDR3 DNA sequence: TGTGCCAGCAGTCCTCGCCACGGACAGGGAGGCAATGAGCAGTTCTTC. Amino acids: CASSPRHGQGGNEQFF.